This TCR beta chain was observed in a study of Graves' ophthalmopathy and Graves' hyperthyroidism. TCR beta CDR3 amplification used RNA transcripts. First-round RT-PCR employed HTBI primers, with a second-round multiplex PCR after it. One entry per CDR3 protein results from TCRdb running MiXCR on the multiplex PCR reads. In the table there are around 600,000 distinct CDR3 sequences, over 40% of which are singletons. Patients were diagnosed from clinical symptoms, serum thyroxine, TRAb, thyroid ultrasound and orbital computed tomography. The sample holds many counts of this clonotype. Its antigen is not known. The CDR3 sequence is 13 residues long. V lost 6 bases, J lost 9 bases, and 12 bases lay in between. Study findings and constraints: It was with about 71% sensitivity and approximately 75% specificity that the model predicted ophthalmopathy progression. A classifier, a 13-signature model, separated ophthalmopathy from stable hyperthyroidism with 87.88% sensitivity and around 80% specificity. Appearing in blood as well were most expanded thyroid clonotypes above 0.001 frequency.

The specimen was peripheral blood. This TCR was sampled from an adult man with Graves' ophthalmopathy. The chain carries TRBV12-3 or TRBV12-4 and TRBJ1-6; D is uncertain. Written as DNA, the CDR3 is TGTGCCAGCAGAGATAATTCGGGTTCACCCCTCCACTTT. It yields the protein CASRDNSGSPLHF.